This entry concerns a single TCR beta chain. This clonotype was counted a few times. The specificity of this receptor is unknown. No base quality information exists; no much larger clone differs at one position. The sample is drawn from a study of identical twins (dated by TCRdb to about 2016). Looking at the study overall: To test whether fetal clonotypes persist, the study used deep sequencing on TCR alpha and beta repertoires from monozygotic twins, unrelated adults of various ages, and cord blood. Replicate twin experiments were performed at different times using different library preparation protocols to rule out contamination.

Overall results and qualifications from the work: A weaker excess of twin sharing was found in beta out-of-frame sequences because the signal-to-noise ratio was lowered by fewer shared sequences. Invariant T cells such as MAIT and iNKT could partly confound zero-insertion analyses, although diverse VJ usage argued against such confounding for most clonotypes. Because the same donors could not be followed over many years, the conclusions depended on cross-sectional statistical analysis. Out-of-frame TCR alpha sequences shared between twins showed an excess of low generation-probability sequences compared with coincidental sharing between unrelated individuals. Abundant cord blood beta clonotypes carried fewer insertions; young adult naive repertoires showed a weaker similar trend, while memory repertoires showed none. Recombination models systematically underestimated out-of-frame TCR alpha sharing in monozygotic twins but agreed with sharing between unrelated individuals.

Only healthy Caucasian donors were included. Three unrelated non-twin adults were additionally sequenced: a male aged 18 to 30, a male aged 50 to 60 and a female aged 50 to 60. Using Miltenyi CD45RO+ enrichment and human naive T-cell isolation kits, memory (CD45RO+) and naive T cells were isolated from PBMC. Library preparation was by 5' RACE. For sequencing, an Illumina HiSeq 2000 was employed. A universal primer binding site was introduced by template switching, and a unique molecular identifier was present in the final cDNA, enabling accurate counting of TCR cDNA molecules. Specific primers in the conserved constant-segment region were used to synthesize first-strand cDNA for the TCR alpha and beta chains. To control for contamination, every cDNA library was double barcoded, receiving both a SMART-Mk sample barcode and Illumina barcodes. Two successive PCR steps introduced TruSeq adapter sequences along with Illumina sample barcodes. The TCR alpha and beta cDNA libraries were sequenced on the Illumina HiSeq platform using custom primers. Turning to the authors' computational methods: Unique molecular identifiers were extracted from raw reads with MiGEC, and CDR3 positions were determined with MiXCR. Recombination models were inferred per individual with the repgenHMM and IGoR tools using an EM algorithm. The tcR package in R was used for shared clonotype analysis, with sharing normalized by the product of cloneset sizes. To study raw recombination free of thymic and clonal selection effects, out-of-frame nonproductive sequences were analyzed. Using fastp trimming at Q25 and MiXCR clonotype assembly, TCRdb reanalyzed the public sequencing data and kept in-frame beta chains. Each CDR3 protein gets just one entry, which takes the most common genes and DNA from the rows behind it. For this entry, the V and J calls and clone size follow TCRdb and not the study's own pipeline. The table for this sample lists roughly 710,000 distinct CDR3 sequences; roughly 6% of them were counted only once. Of the sample, roughly 1.6% falls within the top ten clones.

The CDR3 runs 14 amino acids, cysteine and phenylalanine included. Kept here is only the CDR3 DNA, which spans 42 bases and is read in frame from base 1. CDR1 and CDR2 are drawn from the germline V gene (reference sequence): DFQATT, SNEGSKA. V is pared back by 6 bases and J by 6 bases, with 18 bases lying between the germline termini. This receptor was taken from a man younger than 30 in good health. Specimen: naive T cells sorted from blood. The cell subset or site label corresponds to: cells isolated with a human naive T-cell isolation kit. This receptor chain uses TRBV20-1 and TRBJ2-1; TRBD1 is a weak D gene call, 6 bases matching. In nucleotides, the sequence is TGCAGTGCGGAACAGGGTGTAGGGCTCAATGAGCAGTTCTTC. Translated, it gives CSAEQGVGLNEQFF.